The clone carrying this TCR beta chain came up a few times. With each sample, at least 5 micrograms of total RNA were extracted. The use of a sample-barcoded 5' primer and a J-beta primer mix characterized a second PCR of roughly 6 to 11 cycles. All cDNA molecules were each tagged by a template-switch adaptor with 12 random nucleotides. One entry per CDR3 protein results from TCRdb running MiXCR on the 5' RACE reads. The sample consists of about 1.8 million distinct CDR3 sequences, about 49% of them appearing once. The sample belongs to a study of blood T cells in healthy people across ages. V shed 4 bases, J shed 8 bases, and the junction held 8 bases outside the gene matches. The germline V gene has CDR1 SGHRS and CDR2 YFSETQ. This CDR3 contains 14 residues.

Sequences were obtained from blood. This chain links TRBV5-1 with TRBJ2-1, with 8 nucleotides matching TRBD2. The sequence came from a woman between 40 and 55 years old in good health. In DNA form, the CDR3 reads TGCGCCAGCAGCGTTGGGGGACTAGGGTATGAGCAGTTCTTC. This sequence encodes CASSVGGLGYEQFF.